The 31 T cell receptor beta chains below all came from one sample that was sequenced in a study of CD8+CD57+ T cells in acquired aplastic anemia. The template for TCR beta VDJ and CDR3 sequence profiling was genomic DNA. Via MiXCR, TCRdb re-called the reads, giving one row per CDR3 protein. The table includes about 160,000 distinct CDR3 sequences, roughly 48% detected once. Sequenced patients had shown CD8+CD57+ cell expansion by flow cytometry. Sequenced input: sorted CD4+, CD8+, or CD8+CD57+ T cells (not recorded which) from PBMCs. These TCRs come from a human donor with aplastic anemia.

There are a few counts of this clonotype. V is TRBV10-2 and J is TRBJ1-6, with a tentative D call TRBD1 (5 bases). The CDR3 is 14 residues long. Per the germline V gene, CDR1 is WSHSY and CDR2 is SAAADI. The V and J ends lost 8 bases and 8 bases respectively, with 16 bases between them. The CDR3 sequence is CASLEGNSDSPLHF. In DNA form, the CDR3 reads TGCGCCAGCTTGGAGGGGAATTCGGATTCACCCCTCCACTTT.

This clonotype occurred many times. This chain joins TRBV14 and TRBJ1-1; 8 bases agree with TRBD1. After removal of 6 bases from V and 4 bases from J, the junction contained 7 bases not matched to a gene. This CDR3 has 14 amino acids. Germline V lookup: CDR1 SGHDN, CDR2 FVKESK. The CDR3 DNA sequence: TGTGCCAGCAGTTTAGTCACAGGGGGCACTGAAGCTTTCTTT. This encodes CASSLVTGGTEAFF.

The chain is built from TRBV29-1 and TRBJ1-6; 7 bases map to TRBD1. Trimming removed 6 bases from V and 10 bases from J; junction bases left unmatched: 6. Per germline, CDR1 SQVTM and CDR2 ANQGSEA. This CDR3 comprises 12 residues. The CDR3 DNA sequence: TGCAGCGTGAGCACAGGGGAATCACCCCTCCACTTT. Protein: CSVSTGESPLHF.

A single count supports this clonotype. The chain combines TRBV25-1 with TRBJ2-2; 7 bases are a match to TRBD1. Germline values: CDR1 MGHDK, CDR2 SYGVNS. The CDR3 contains 15 residues. The J segment lost 4 bases and the V segment lost 5 bases, leaving 7 bases of the junction unmatched. The CDR3 DNA follows: TGTGCCAGCAGTCCGAGGGACAGCGTCACCGGGGAGCTGTTTTTT. Translation: CASSPRDSVTGELFF. The whole variable domain, filled in from reference TRBV25-1 and TRBJ2-2, reads EADIYQTPRYLVIGTGKKITLECSQTMGHDKMYWYQQDPGMELHLIHYSYGVNSTEKGDLSSESTVSRIRTEHFPLTLESARPSHTSQYLCASSPRDSVTGELFFGEGSRLTVL.

In the case of this clonotype: A much more abundant neighbour one base away suggests this may be a read error. The gene calls are TRBV6-1 and TRBJ2-7, with 12 nucleotides matching TRBD2. CDR1 and CDR2 from the germline V gene are MNHNS and SASEGT. CDR3 length: 17 residues. The CDR3 nucleotides read TGTGCCAGCAGCCCGACTAGCGGGAGCTCCAGGTCCTACGATCAGTACTTC. Protein sequence: CASSPTSGSSRSYDQYF.

The rearrangement uses TRBV15 and TRBJ2-7, with D perhaps given as TRBD1 or TRBD2 (6 bases each). Trimming cost V 0 bases and J 6 bases, with 12 bases left between them. Germline values: CDR1 LNHNV, CDR2 YYDKDF (reference sequence). The CDR3 is 14 amino acids. The CDR3 reads CATSRDLGGGEQYF. The CDR3 nucleotides are TGTGCCACCAGCAGAGACCTGGGGGGCGGCGAGCAGTACTTC.

The chain has TRBV19 and TRBJ2-7, with TRBD1 identical over 7 bases. There are 14 residues in the CDR3. V shed 5 bases, J shed 3 bases, and the junction held 7 bases outside the gene matches. CDR1 is LNHDA, CDR2 SQIVND, per germline (reference sequence). This chain's CDR3 is CASSPYSGGYEQYF. CDR3 coding DNA: TGTGCCAGTAGTCCATATTCAGGGGGCTACGAGCAGTACTTC.

Comments on this clonotype: Germline and junction disagree at one end, which may indicate a read error. The rearrangement joins TRBV10-3 to TRBJ1-2; 9 nucleotides align to TRBD1. Germline V gene data show CDR1 as ENHRY and CDR2 as SYGVKD. The CDR3 loop spans 13 amino acids. This chain's CDR3 is CAIRAGTGYAYTF. The CDR3 DNA is TGTGCCATCAGGGCCGGGACAGGGTATGCCTACACCTTC.

V usage is TRBV4-1 and J usage is TRBJ1-2, with TRBD1 matching over 9 bases. Trimming cost V 6 bases and J 1 base; bases outside gene matches: 9. Germline loops: CDR1 MGHRA, CDR2 YSYEKL. The CDR3 length is 16 residues. This CDR3 reads CASRSTGGFGNYGYTF. For the CDR3, the DNA is TGCGCCAGCAGAAGCACAGGGGGCTTCGGTAACTATGGCTACACCTTC.

This chain connects TRBV11-3 to TRBJ2-5, with a possible D match to TRBD2 (7 bases). In germline, CDR1 is SGHNT, CDR2 YENEEA. Trimming cost V 6 bases and J 5 bases, with 22 bases left between them. This CDR3 is built from 16 residues. The CDR3, as DNA: TGTGCCAGCAGTTTCGGGGTAGCCGGGGGGCAGGAGACCCAGTACTTC. This gives the protein CASSFGVAGGQETQYF.

The table lists this clonotype with a few counts. The V call is TRBV3-1, the J call TRBJ1-1, with unresolved D. V lost 1 base and J lost 0, with 12 bases in between. The germline CDR1 and CDR2 sequences are LGHDT and YNNKEL (reference sequence). The CDR3 spans 16 residues. In DNA form, the CDR3 reads TGTGCCAGCAGCCAAGCCGGAGGGTCTATGAACACTGAAGCTTTCTTT. Translation gives CASSQAGGSMNTEAFF. Supplemented by reference TRBV3-1 and TRBJ1-1, the full variable domain reads DTAVSQTPKYLVTQMGNDKSIKCEQNLGHDTMYWYKQDSKKFLKIMFSYNNKELIINETVPNRFSPKSPDKAHLNLHINSLELGDSAVYFCASSQAGGSMNTEAFFGQGTRLTVV.

The CDR3 is CSAMGLEYTDTQYF. CDR3 DNA sequence: TGCAGTGCCATGGGGCTGGAATACACAGATACGCAGTATTTT. The V and J genes are TRBV20-1 and TRBJ2-3; possible D gene TRBD1, 5 bases. The length of the CDR3 is 14 residues. V was pared by 6 bases and J by 2 bases, with 15 bases between. CDR1 DFQATT and CDR2 SNEGSKA come from the germline V gene (reference sequence).

This clonotype has more than one count but fewer than ten. The chain employs TRBV27 and TRBJ1-1; tentatively, D is TRBD1 (5 bases). The CDR3 spans 15 residues. The germline V gene encodes CDR1 MNHEY and CDR2 SMNVEV (reference sequence). V dropped 6 bases and J dropped 3 bases, with 17 bases sitting between them. The CDR3 nucleotides read TGTGCCAGCAGCCAGACGCCCGAGGGGTACACTGAAGCTTTCTTT. Protein: CASSQTPEGYTEAFF.

This sequence joins TRBV29-1 and TRBJ1-2, with 7 bases that match TRBD1. Germline lookup yields CDR1 SQVTM and CDR2 ANQGSEA. CDR3 length: 13 residues. J lost 6 bases, V lost 3 bases, and 7 bases had no gene match. The CDR3 DNA reads as TGCAGCGTTGAGAGGACAGGACGAGATGGCTACACCTTC. Its protein is CSVERTGRDGYTF. Using reference TRBV29-1 and TRBJ1-2 for the parts outside the CDR3, the full variable domain is SAVISQKPSRDICQRGTSLTIQCQVDSQVTMMFWYRQQPGQSLTLIATANQGSEATYESGFVIDKFPISRPNLTFSTLTVSNMSPEDSSIYLCSVERTGRDGYTFGSGTRLTVV.

The CDR3 coding sequence is TGTGCCTGGAGTAAGATGAACACTGAAGCTTTCTTT. Protein: CAWSKMNTEAFF. The chain has TRBV30 and TRBJ1-1; D gene uncertain. The V and J ends lost 2 bases and 0 bases respectively, with 4 bases between them. CDR3 length equals 12 residues. Germline V gene data show CDR1 as GTSNPN and CDR2 as SVGIG (reference sequence).

V gene TRBV18 combines with J gene TRBJ2-7; no clear D gene. Germline values: CDR1 KGHSH, CDR2 LQKENI. Trimming took 2 bases from V and 2 from J, leaving 7 bases between them. CDR3 size: 13 residues. The chain's CDR3 is CASSPFATYEQYF. CDR3 sequence (DNA): TGTGCCAGCTCACCATTTGCTACCTACGAGCAGTACTTC.

This clonotype showed up many times. The genes are TRBV20-1 and TRBJ1-6, with 10 positions matching TRBD1. The CDR3 runs 14 residues. The V segment lost 0 bases and the J segment 8 bases; nucleotides outside the gene matches: 1. CDR1 is DFQATT and CDR2 is SNEGSKA in the germline V gene (reference sequence). DNA of the CDR3: TGCAGTGCTAGAGATGGACAGGGGGATTCACCCCTCCACTTT. It specifies CSARDGQGDSPLHF.

The sample holds many counts of this clonotype. This chain connects TRBV5-1 to TRBJ2-7; D possibly corresponds to TRBD2 (5 bases). CDR3 length: 15 residues. V shed 0 bases and J shed 2 bases, with 12 bases lying between them. Germline V gene lookup returns CDR1 SGHRS and CDR2 YFSETQ. The CDR3 DNA follows: TGCGCCAGCAGCTTGGTTGCGGGTGCCACCTACGAGCAGTACTTC. Translating it yields CASSLVAGATYEQYF.

The table lists this clonotype with a few counts. V is TRBV19 and J is TRBJ1-3; D remains unclear. Per the germline V gene, CDR1 is LNHDA and CDR2 is SQIVND (reference sequence). This CDR3 has 15 amino acids. Trimming removed 6 bases from V and 0 bases from J, with 12 bases in between. CDR3 residues: CASSPDGDSGNTIYF. In DNA form, the CDR3 reads TGTGCCAGTAGCCCGGACGGGGACTCTGGAAACACCATATATTTT.

About this clonotype: This may stem from a read error, because a much larger clone lies one nucleotide away. The genes are TRBV5-1 and TRBJ2-5; TRBD1 matches at 8 bases. Germline V gene lookup returns CDR1 SGHRS and CDR2 YFSETQ. The CDR3 is 18 amino acids. Trimming took 2 bases from V and 2 from J; bases not matched to a gene: 14. CDR3: CASSLKLPGQERQETQYF. The CDR3 bases are TGCGCCAGCAGCTTAAAGCTCCCGGGACAGGAAAGGCAAGAGACCCAGTACTTC. Full variable domain (rest looked up from reference TRBV5-1 and TRBJ2-5): KAGVTQTPRYLIKTRGQQVTLSCSPISGHRSVSWYQQTPGQGLQFLFEYFSETQRNKGNFPGRFSGRQFSNSRSEMNVSTLELGDSALYLCASSLKLPGQERQETQYFGPGTRLLVL.

Many counts were recorded for this clonotype. V usage is TRBV2 and J usage is TRBJ1-2; D unresolved. Germline V gene data show CDR1 as SNHLY and CDR2 as FYNNEI. CDR3 length equals 12 residues. With 3 bases removed from V and 4 bases from J, the gap between germline ends came to 6 bases. CDR3 coding DNA: TGTGCCAGCAGTGAGATCAGCTATGGCTACACCTTC. It is translated as CASSEISYGYTF.

The chain employs TRBV7-3 and TRBJ2-1; the match to TRBD1 covers 9 bases. Germline CDR1 and CDR2: SGHTA and FQGTGA. With 5 bases clipped from V and 7 bases from J, the junction kept 6 bases outside the gene matches. The CDR3 is 14 residues long. Here the CDR3 reads CASSMSGTGNEQFF. Written as DNA, the CDR3 is TGTGCCAGCAGCATGTCCGGGACAGGGAATGAGCAGTTCTTC.

The rearrangement links TRBV24-1 to TRBJ2-1; 10 bases map to TRBD1. Germline CDR1 reads KGHDR; CDR2 reads SFDVKD. The J segment lost 7 bases and the V segment lost 1 base, leaving 3 bases of the junction unmatched. CDR3 length equals 15 residues. The CDR3 reads CATSDLGTGANEQFF. The CDR3 DNA follows: TGTGCCACCAGTGATTTAGGGACAGGGGCGAATGAGCAGTTCTTC.

V usage is TRBV7-9 and J usage is TRBJ2-7; D not certain. Germline CDR1 and CDR2: SEHNR and FQNEAQ (reference sequence). Trimming cost V 5 bases and J 6 bases, with 14 bases left between them. There are 13 residues in the CDR3. The CDR3 DNA is TGTGCCAGCAGCCCGGGTGTATTCGGCGAGCAGTACTTC. Protein: CASSPGVFGEQYF.

The chain employs TRBV13 and TRBJ2-5; D remains unclear. Germline-derived CDR1 and CDR2 are PRHDT and FYEKMQ (reference sequence). V dropped 5 bases and J dropped 5 bases, with 6 bases sitting between them. CDR3 length: 11 amino acids. For the CDR3, the DNA is TGTGCCAGCAGCGCCGTGGAGACCCAGTACTTC. As protein: CASSAVETQYF.

The chain has TRBV20-1 and TRBJ1-1; D unresolved. Germline V lookup: CDR1 DFQATT, CDR2 SNEGSKA (reference sequence). Trimming removed 3 bases from V and 8 bases from J, with 10 bases in between. The CDR3 contains 11 residues. For the CDR3, the DNA is TGCAGTGCTAGTTTAGGGAAAGAAGCTTTCTTT. It translates to CSASLGKEAFF.

This clonotype has a count of ten or more. The V call is TRBV7-9, the J call TRBJ1-5, with D uncertain. CDR3 length: 13 amino acids. Germline CDR1 is SEHNR and CDR2 is FQNEAQ (reference sequence). V was clipped by 1 base and J by 5 bases, with 6 bases between them. The CDR3 spells CASSLEADQPQHF. CDR3 in DNA: TGTGCCAGCAGCTTAGAGGCGGATCAGCCCCAGCATTTT.

This clonotype was seen at least ten times. V and J are TRBV2 and TRBJ1-1, with 10 positions matching TRBD1. V trimming: 5 bases; J trimming: 4 bases; junction bases outside the gene matches: 1. CDR3 length: 13 residues. CDR1 SNHLY and CDR2 FYNNEI come from the germline V gene. The CDR3 region is CASSRTGGTEAFF. CDR3 sequence (DNA): TGTGCCAGCAGTCGGACAGGGGGCACTGAAGCTTTCTTT.

This sequence joins TRBV10-3 and TRBJ2-7; D is ambiguous. Germline V gene data show CDR1 as ENHRY and CDR2 as SYGVKD. There are 15 residues in the CDR3. Trimming left V 0 bases short and J 2 bases short, with 11 bases between. The CDR3 loop is CAISESQDPTYEQYF. CDR3 nucleotides: TGTGCCATCAGTGAGTCGCAGGATCCCACCTACGAGCAGTACTTC.

Ten or more counts support this clonotype. The chain joins TRBV2 to TRBJ1-3, with D possibly being TRBD1 (5 bases). V shed 3 bases and J shed 11 bases, with 11 bases lying between them. There are 12 residues in the CDR3. Germline V gives CDR1 SNHLY, CDR2 FYNNEI. CDR3 bases: TGTGCCAGCAGTGACCAAGGGGCCGCCATATATTTT. This translates into CASSDQGAAIYF.

This clonotype was seen at least ten times. V is TRBV7-3 and J is TRBJ2-1; unclear D gene. CDR3 size: 14 residues. Trimming removed 2 bases from V and 0 bases from J, with 5 bases in between. Germline V gene data show CDR1 as SGHTA and CDR2 as FQGTGA. The CDR3 loop is CASSLSLSYNEQFF. DNA for the CDR3: TGTGCCAGCAGCTTATCCCTCTCCTACAATGAGCAGTTCTTC.